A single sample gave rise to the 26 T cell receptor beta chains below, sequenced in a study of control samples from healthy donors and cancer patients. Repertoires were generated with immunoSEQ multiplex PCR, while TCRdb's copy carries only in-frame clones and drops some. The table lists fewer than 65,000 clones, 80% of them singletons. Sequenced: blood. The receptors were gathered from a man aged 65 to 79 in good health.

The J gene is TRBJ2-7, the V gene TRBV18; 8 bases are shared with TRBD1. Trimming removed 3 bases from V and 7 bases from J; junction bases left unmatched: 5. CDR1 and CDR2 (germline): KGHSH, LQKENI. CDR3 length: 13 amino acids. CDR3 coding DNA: TGTGCCAGCTCACCGTCGGACAGGGCAGAGCAGTACTTC. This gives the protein CASSPSDRAEQYF.

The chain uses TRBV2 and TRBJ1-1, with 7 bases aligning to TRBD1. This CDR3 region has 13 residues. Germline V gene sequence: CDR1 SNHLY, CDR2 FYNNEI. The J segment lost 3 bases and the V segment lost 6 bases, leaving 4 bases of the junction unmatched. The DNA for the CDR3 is TGTGCCAGCAGGGCAGACAGGGACACTGAAGCTTTCTTT. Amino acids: CASRADRDTEAFF.

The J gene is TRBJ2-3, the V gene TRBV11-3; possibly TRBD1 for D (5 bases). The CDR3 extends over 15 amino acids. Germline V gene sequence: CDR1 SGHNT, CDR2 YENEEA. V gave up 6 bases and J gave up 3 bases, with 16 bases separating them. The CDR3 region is CASSGRQMGTDTQYF. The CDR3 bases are TGTGCCAGCAGTGGCAGACAGATGGGAACAGATACGCAGTATTTT.

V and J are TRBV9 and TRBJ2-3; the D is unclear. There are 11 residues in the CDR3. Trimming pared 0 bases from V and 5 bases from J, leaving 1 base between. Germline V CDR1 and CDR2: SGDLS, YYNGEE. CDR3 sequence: CASSVEDTQYF. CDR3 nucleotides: TGTGCCAGCAGCGTAGAAGATACGCAGTATTTT.

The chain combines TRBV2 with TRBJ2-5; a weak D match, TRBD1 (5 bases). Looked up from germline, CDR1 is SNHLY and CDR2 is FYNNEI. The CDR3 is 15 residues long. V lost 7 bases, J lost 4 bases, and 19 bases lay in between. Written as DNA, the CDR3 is TGTGCCAGCACACTCCAGGGTTTAGCTAGAGAGACCCAGTACTTC. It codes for CASTLQGLARETQYF.

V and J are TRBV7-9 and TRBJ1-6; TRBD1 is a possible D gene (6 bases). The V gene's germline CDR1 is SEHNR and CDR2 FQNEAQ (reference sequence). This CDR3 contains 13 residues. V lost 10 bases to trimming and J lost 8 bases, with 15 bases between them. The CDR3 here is CATRDMGDSPLHF. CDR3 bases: TGTGCCACCCGGGACATGGGAGATTCACCCCTCCACTTT.

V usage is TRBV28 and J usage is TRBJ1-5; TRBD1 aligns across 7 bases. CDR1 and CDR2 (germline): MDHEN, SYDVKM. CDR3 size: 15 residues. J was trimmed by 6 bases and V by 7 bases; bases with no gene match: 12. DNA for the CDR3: TGTGCCAGCACCTACGACAGGGTCGGGAGTCAGCCCCAGCATTTT. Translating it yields CASTYDRVGSQPQHF.

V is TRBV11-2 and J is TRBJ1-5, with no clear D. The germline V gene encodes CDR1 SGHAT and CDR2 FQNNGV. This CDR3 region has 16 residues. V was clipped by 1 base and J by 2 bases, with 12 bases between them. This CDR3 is CASSLGVGAGNQPQHF. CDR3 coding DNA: TGTGCCAGCAGCTTAGGCGTAGGCGCGGGCAATCAGCCCCAGCATTTT.

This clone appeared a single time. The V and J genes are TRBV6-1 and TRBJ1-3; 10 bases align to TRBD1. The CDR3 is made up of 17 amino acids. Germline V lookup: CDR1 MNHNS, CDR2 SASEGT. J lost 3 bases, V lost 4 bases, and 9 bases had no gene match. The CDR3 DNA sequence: TGTGCCAGCAGTGCCAAGCCGACAGGGGGCGGTGGAAACACCATATATTTT. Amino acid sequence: CASSAKPTGGGGNTIYF.

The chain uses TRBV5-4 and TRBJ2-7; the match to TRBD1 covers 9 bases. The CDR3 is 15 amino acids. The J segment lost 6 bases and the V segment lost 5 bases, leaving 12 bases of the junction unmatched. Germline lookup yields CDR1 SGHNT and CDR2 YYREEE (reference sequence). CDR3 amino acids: CASSLPGTGSSEQYF. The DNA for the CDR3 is TGTGCCAGCAGTTTGCCCGGGACAGGGAGTTCCGAGCAGTACTTC.

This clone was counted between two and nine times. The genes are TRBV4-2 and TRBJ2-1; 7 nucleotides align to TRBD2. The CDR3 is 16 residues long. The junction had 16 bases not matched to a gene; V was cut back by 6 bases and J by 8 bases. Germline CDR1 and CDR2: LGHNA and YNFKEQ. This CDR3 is CASSRKAGTNRDEQFF. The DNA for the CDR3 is TGTGCCAGCAGTAGAAAGGCCGGGACTAACCGTGATGAGCAGTTCTTC.

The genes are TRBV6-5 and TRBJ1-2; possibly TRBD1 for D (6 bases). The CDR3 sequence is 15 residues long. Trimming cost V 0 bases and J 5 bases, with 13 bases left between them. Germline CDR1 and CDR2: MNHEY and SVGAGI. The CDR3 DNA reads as TGTGCCAGCAGTTACTCGCCGACAGGCGCATATGGCTACACCTTC. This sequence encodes CASSYSPTGAYGYTF.

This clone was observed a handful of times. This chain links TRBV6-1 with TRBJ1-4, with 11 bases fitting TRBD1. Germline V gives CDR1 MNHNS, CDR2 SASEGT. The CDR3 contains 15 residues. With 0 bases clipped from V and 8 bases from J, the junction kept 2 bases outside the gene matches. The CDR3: CASSEADRGQEKLFF. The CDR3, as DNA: TGTGCCAGCAGTGAAGCGGACAGGGGGCAGGAAAAACTGTTTTTT.

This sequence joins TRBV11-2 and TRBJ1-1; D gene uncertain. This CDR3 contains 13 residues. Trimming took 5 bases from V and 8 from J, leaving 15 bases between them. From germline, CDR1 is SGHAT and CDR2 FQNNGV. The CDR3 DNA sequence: TGTGCCAGCAGCCGTAAGGGCTCTGGAGAAGCTTTCTTT. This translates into CASSRKGSGEAFF. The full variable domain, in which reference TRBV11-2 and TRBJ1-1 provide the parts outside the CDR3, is EAGVAQSPRYKIIEKRQSVAFWCNPISGHATLYWYQQILGQGPKLLIQFQNNGVVDDSQLPKDRFSAERLKGVDSTLKIQPAKLEDSAVYLCASSRKGSGEAFFGQGTRLTVV.

CDR3 in amino acids: CASSYGTGAASPLHF. The CDR3 DNA is TGTGCCAGCAGTTACGGGACAGGGGCAGCATCACCCCTCCACTTT. The genes are TRBV6-5 and TRBJ1-6; 10 bases are a match to TRBD1. Germline trimming cut 2 bases from V and 10 bases from J; bases unmatched to any gene: 5. Germline CDR1 reads MNHEY; CDR2 reads SVGAGI. This CDR3 is 15 amino acids long.

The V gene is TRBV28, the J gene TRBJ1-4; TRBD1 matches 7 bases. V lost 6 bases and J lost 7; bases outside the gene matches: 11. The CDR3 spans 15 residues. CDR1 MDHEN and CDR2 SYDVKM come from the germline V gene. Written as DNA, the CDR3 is TGTGCCAGCAGCCCCCAGGGGGGGGGTGGTGAAAAACTGTTTTTT. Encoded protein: CASSPQGGGGEKLFF.

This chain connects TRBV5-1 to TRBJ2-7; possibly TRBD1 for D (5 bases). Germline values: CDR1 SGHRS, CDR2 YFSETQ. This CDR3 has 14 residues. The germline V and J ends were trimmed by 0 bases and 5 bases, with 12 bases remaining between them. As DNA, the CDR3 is TGCGCCAGCAGCTTGGTACAGGCGATGGACGAGCAGTACTTC. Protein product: CASSLVQAMDEQYF.

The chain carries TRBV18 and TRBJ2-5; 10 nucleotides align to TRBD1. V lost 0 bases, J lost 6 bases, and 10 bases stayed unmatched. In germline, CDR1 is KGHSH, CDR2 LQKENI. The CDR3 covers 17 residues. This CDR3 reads CASSPPPLGQGGKTQYF. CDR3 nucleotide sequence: TGTGCCAGCTCACCACCGCCTCTAGGACAGGGGGGAAAGACCCAGTACTTC.

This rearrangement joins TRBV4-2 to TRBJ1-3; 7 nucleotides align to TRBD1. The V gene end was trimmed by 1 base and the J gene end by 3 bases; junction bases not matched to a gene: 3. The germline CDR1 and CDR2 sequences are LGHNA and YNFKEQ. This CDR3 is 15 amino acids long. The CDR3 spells CASSQVTGVGNTIYF. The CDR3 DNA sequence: TGTGCCAGCAGCCAAGTAACAGGGGTTGGAAACACCATATATTTT.

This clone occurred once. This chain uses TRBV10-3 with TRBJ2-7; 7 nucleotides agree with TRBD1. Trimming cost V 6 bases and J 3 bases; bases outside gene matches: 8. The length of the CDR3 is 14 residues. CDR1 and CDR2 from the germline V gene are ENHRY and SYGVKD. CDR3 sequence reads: CAISTGQVDYEQYF. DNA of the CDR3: TGTGCCATCAGCACAGGACAGGTGGACTACGAGCAGTACTTC.

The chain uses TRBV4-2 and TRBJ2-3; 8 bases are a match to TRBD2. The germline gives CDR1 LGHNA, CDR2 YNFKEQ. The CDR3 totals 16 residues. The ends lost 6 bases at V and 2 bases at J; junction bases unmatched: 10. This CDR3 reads CASSPVSGSYTDTQYF. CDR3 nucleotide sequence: TGTGCCAGCAGTCCCGTAAGCGGGAGCTACACAGATACGCAGTATTTT.

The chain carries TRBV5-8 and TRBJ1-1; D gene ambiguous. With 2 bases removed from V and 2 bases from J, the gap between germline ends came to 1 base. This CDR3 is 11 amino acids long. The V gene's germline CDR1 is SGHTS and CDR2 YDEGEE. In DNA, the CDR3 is TGTGCCAGCAGCTTCAACACTGAAGCTTTCTTT. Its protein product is CASSFNTEAFF. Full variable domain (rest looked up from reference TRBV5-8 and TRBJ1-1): EAGVTQSPTHLIKTRGQQATLRCSPISGHTSVYWYQQALGLGLQFLLWYDEGEERNRGNFPPRFSGRQFPNYSSELNVNALELEDSALYLCASSFNTEAFFGQGTRLTVV.

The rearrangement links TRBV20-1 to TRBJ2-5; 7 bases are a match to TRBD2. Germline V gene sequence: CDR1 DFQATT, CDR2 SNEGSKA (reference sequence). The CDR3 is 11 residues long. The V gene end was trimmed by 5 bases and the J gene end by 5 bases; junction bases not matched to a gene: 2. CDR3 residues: CSAEGGETQYF. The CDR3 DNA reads TGCAGTGCTGAGGGAGGGGAGACCCAGTACTTC.

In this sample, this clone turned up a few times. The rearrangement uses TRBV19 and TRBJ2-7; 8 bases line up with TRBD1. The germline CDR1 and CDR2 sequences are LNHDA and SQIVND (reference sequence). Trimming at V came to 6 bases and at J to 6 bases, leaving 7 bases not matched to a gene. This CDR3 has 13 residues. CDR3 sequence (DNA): TGTGCCAGTAGCAGACAGGGGAGAGGCGAGCAGTACTTC. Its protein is CASSRQGRGEQYF. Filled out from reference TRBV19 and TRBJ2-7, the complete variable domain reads DGGITQSPKYLFRKEGQNVTLSCEQNLNHDAMYWYRQDPGQGLRLIYYSQIVNDFQKGDIAEGYSVSREKKESFPLTVTSAQKNPTAFYLCASSRQGRGEQYFGPGTRLTVT.

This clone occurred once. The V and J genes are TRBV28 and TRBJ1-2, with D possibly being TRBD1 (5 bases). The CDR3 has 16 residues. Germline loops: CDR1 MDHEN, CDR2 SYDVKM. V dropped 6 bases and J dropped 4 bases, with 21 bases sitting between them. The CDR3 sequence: CASRKGPANPPYGYTF. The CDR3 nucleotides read TGTGCCAGCAGAAAGGGGCCGGCGAACCCTCCCTATGGCTACACCTTC.

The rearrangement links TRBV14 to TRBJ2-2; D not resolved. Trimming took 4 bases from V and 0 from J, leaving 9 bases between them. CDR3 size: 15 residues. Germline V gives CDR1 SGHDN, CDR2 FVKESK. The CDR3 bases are TGTGCCAGCAGCCGTCAGTACGCGAACACCGGGGAGCTGTTTTTT. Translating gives CASSRQYANTGELFF.